Presented here are 21 T cell receptor beta chains from one specimen sequenced in a study of identical twins. TCRdb reprocessed the 5' RACE reads via MiXCR and lists one record per CDR3 protein. The sample yields fewer than 350,000 distinct CDR3 sequences, less than 9% seen once. The same sample was also used in a study of yellow fever vaccine responses in identical twins.

Sample: memory (CD45RO+) T cells sorted from blood. These receptors originate from a woman under 30 in good health.

The chain has TRBV20-1 and TRBJ2-1; 15 positions agree with TRBD2. Germline CDR1 and CDR2: DFQATT and SNEGSKA (reference sequence). Trimming cost V 2 bases and J 0 bases; bases outside gene matches: 8. The CDR3 totals 19 residues. CDR3 DNA: TGCAGTGCTAGACGGGGGACTAGCGGGGGGTCCCGCTCCTACAATGAGCAGTTCTTC. As protein: CSARRGTSGGSRSYNEQFF.

This clonotype was seen many times. J is TRBJ2-2 and V is TRBV29-1; 8 positions match TRBD2. CDR1 SQVTM and CDR2 ANQGSEA come from the germline V gene. The CDR3 contains 15 residues. The V and J ends lost 4 bases and 2 bases, in that order; junction bases with no gene match: 6. The CDR3 DNA reads TGCAGCGTTGTAGAGCGGGGGACCAACACCGGGGAGCTGTTTTTT. The encoded protein is CSVVERGTNTGELFF.

At least ten counts were recorded for this clonotype. The genes are TRBV20-1 and TRBJ2-5, with a weak D call TRBD1 (5 bases). Per the germline V gene, CDR1 is DFQATT and CDR2 is SNEGSKA (reference sequence). V shed 4 bases and J shed 5 bases, with 11 bases lying between them. The CDR3 has 12 amino acids. CDR3 region: CSAKGMLETQYF. The CDR3 region has the DNA TGCAGTGCTAAGGGGATGTTGGAGACCCAGTACTTC.

The sample holds many counts of this clonotype. This chain joins TRBV9 and TRBJ2-5; TRBD1 is a possible D gene (6 bases). This CDR3 is built from 15 residues. Germline CDR1 reads SGDLS; CDR2 reads YYNGEE. V was clipped by 0 bases and J by 4 bases, with 13 bases between them. CDR3 residues: CASSVDDGGRETQYF. The CDR3 DNA reads TGTGCCAGCAGCGTAGACGATGGGGGCCGAGAGACCCAGTACTTC.

The V gene is TRBV10-2, the J gene TRBJ2-1; D gene unclear. This CDR3 region has 12 residues. Germline V gene sequence: CDR1 WSHSY, CDR2 SAAADI. Trimming left V 0 bases short and J 9 bases short, with 6 bases between. The chain's CDR3 is CASSESLSEQFF. The DNA for the CDR3 is TGCGCCAGCAGTGAGTCTTTGAGTGAGCAGTTCTTC.

The chain uses TRBV4-1 and TRBJ2-6; D remains unclear. The V and J ends lost 0 bases and 1 base respectively, with 16 bases between them. This CDR3 contains 19 residues. CDR1 MGHRA and CDR2 YSYEKL come from the germline V gene. CDR3 residues: CASSQDWAGLLSGANVLTF. The CDR3 DNA is TGCGCCAGCAGCCAAGATTGGGCAGGCCTCTTATCTGGGGCCAACGTCCTGACTTTC.

This clonotype was seen only a few times. The chain employs TRBV27 and TRBJ2-1, with a weak D call TRBD2 (6 bases). Per the germline V gene, CDR1 is MNHEY and CDR2 is SMNVEV (reference sequence). V gave up 7 bases and J gave up 9 bases, with 13 bases separating them. The CDR3 runs 12 residues. CDR3 loop: CASTGAGREQFF. CDR3 DNA: TGTGCCAGCACAGGAGCGGGTCGTGAGCAGTTCTTC.

This clonotype was counted ten times or more. The chain combines TRBV20-1 with TRBJ2-3; D possibly matches TRBD1 or TRBD2 (5 bases each). Germline V CDR1 and CDR2: DFQATT, SNEGSKA (reference sequence). V was trimmed by 0 bases and J by 7 bases, leaving 17 bases between them. This CDR3 spans 15 amino acids. This CDR3 reads CSAREFERWGNTQYF. The DNA of the CDR3 is TGCAGTGCTAGAGAGTTCGAGCGTTGGGGGAATACGCAGTATTTT.

The J gene is TRBJ2-1, the V gene TRBV6-1, with 7 bases aligning to TRBD2. Unmatched junction bases numbered 7, after V lost 1 base and J lost 4 bases. CDR1 and CDR2 (germline): MNHNS, SASEGT. This CDR3 has 16 amino acids. DNA of the CDR3: TGTGCCAGCAGTGAAGAAGGCGGGAGTGGGTACAATGAGCAGTTCTTC. Its translation is CASSEEGGSGYNEQFF.

The chain has TRBV20-1 and TRBJ2-3; D may match TRBD1 or TRBD2 (5 bases each). Germline values: CDR1 DFQATT, CDR2 SNEGSKA (reference sequence). The CDR3 spans 19 residues. Trimming removed 1 base at V and 0 bases at J, with 23 bases between. The CDR3 is CSARAIRQRIEASTDTQYF. The CDR3 DNA reads TGCAGTGCTAGAGCCATACGACAGCGGATCGAGGCTAGCACAGATACGCAGTATTTT.

This clonotype has more than one count but fewer than ten. The V call is TRBV13, the J call TRBJ2-3; TRBD2 matches at 7 bases. The CDR3 covers 16 residues. CDR1 PRHDT and CDR2 FYEKMQ come from the germline V gene (reference sequence). V trimming: 0 bases; J trimming: 5 bases; junction bases outside the gene matches: 8. CDR3 region: CASSLGLRASGDTQYF. In DNA, the CDR3 is TGTGCCAGCAGCTTAGGGTTACGGGCTAGCGGAGATACGCAGTATTTT.

Only a few counts were recorded for this clonotype. The genes are TRBV11-3 and TRBJ2-2; 10 nucleotides line up with TRBD2. The germline V gene encodes CDR1 SGHNT and CDR2 YENEEA. The CDR3 has 15 residues. The junction had 2 bases not matched to a gene; V was cut back by 3 bases and J by 4 bases. In DNA, the CDR3 is TGTGCCAGCAGCTTGGGACTAGCGAGCACCGGGGAGCTGTTTTTT. Its translation is CASSLGLASTGELFF.

The rearrangement joins TRBV6-1 to TRBJ1-2; the D gene is possibly TRBD1 (5 bases). Trimming left V 6 bases short and J 6 bases short, with 14 bases between. The CDR3 is 13 amino acids. Germline V lookup: CDR1 MNHNS, CDR2 SASEGT. This CDR3 reads CASRPLTGDGYTF. The CDR3 DNA sequence: TGTGCCAGCAGACCCCTTACAGGAGATGGCTACACCTTC.

This clonotype was found many times. The genes are TRBV20-1 and TRBJ2-2, with 14 positions matching TRBD2. The CDR3 contains 15 residues. The germline gives CDR1 DFQATT, CDR2 SNEGSKA (reference sequence). V trimming: 6 bases; J trimming: 6 bases; junction bases outside the gene matches: 6. CDR3 protein: CSAGTSGGPPGELFF. In DNA form, the CDR3 reads TGCAGTGCCGGGACTAGCGGGGGCCCACCCGGGGAGCTGTTTTTT.

This clonotype was detected many times. The gene calls are TRBV4-2 and TRBJ2-1; no reliable D call. Trimming stripped 0 bases from V and 0 bases from J, with 12 bases between. Germline assignment: CDR1 LGHNA and CDR2 YNFKEQ. The CDR3 runs to 17 residues. CDR3 DNA: TGTGCCAGCAGCCAAGATCGGGTAGAAATCTCCTACAATGAGCAGTTCTTC. It codes for CASSQDRVEISYNEQFF.

About this clonotype itself: A single base separates this from a much larger clone, so it may be a read error. The gene calls are TRBV6-1 and TRBJ2-6; 7 bases line up with TRBD1. This CDR3 region has 17 residues. J was trimmed by 1 base and V by 6 bases; bases with no gene match: 9. Germline CDR1 is MNHNS and CDR2 is SASEGT. The CDR3 reads CASRPRQGESGANVLTF. CDR3 bases: TGTGCCAGCAGACCCCGACAGGGTGAGTCTGGGGCCAACGTCCTGACTTTC.

This clonotype was counted many times. This sequence joins TRBV20-1 and TRBJ2-5, with D perhaps TRBD1 (5 bases). V lost 0 bases and J 7 bases, leaving 12 bases between the germline ends. Germline lookup yields CDR1 DFQATT and CDR2 SNEGSKA (reference sequence). This CDR3 spans 13 amino acids. In DNA, the CDR3 is TGCAGTGCTAGAGATGGGGCAGAGGTGACCCAGTACTTC. The encoded protein is CSARDGAEVTQYF.

The chain employs TRBV12-3 or TRBV12-4 and TRBJ2-7; 12 bases line up with TRBD2. Trimming removed 6 bases from V and 0 bases from J; junction bases left unmatched: 12. This CDR3 has 18 amino acids. DNA for the CDR3: TGTGCCAGCAGACCCGCGGGACTAGCGGGTTGGAGCTCCTACGAGCAGTACTTC. It codes for CASRPAGLAGWSSYEQYF.

This chain connects TRBV11-2 to TRBJ2-1; 7 nucleotides align to TRBD2. V lost 3 bases, J lost 5 bases, and 7 bases stayed unmatched. The CDR3 sequence is 15 residues long. Per the germline V gene, CDR1 is SGHAT and CDR2 is FQNNGV. This chain's CDR3 is CASSFAREGHNEQFF. In DNA form, the CDR3 reads TGTGCCAGCAGCTTCGCCAGGGAGGGTCACAATGAGCAGTTCTTC.

The chain recombines TRBV28 with TRBJ2-5; 10 bases line up with TRBD2. This CDR3 contains 16 residues. The germline gives CDR1 MDHEN, CDR2 SYDVKM. Losses at the gene ends were 3 bases for V and 4 bases for J; bases not matched to a gene: 8. In DNA, the CDR3 is TGTGCCAGCAGTTTCCCCTCAGCGGGGGGGCCAGAGACCCAGTACTTC. This codes for CASSFPSAGGPETQYF.

V and J are TRBV13 and TRBJ2-2; D not certain. Trimming took off 5 bases at V and 0 bases at J, with 13 bases between the two ends. Germline CDR1 is PRHDT and CDR2 is FYEKMQ (reference sequence). There are 16 residues in the CDR3. This chain's CDR3 is CASSKSNLANTGELFF. The CDR3 DNA reads TGTGCCAGCAGCAAGTCCAACCTCGCGAACACCGGGGAGCTGTTTTTT.